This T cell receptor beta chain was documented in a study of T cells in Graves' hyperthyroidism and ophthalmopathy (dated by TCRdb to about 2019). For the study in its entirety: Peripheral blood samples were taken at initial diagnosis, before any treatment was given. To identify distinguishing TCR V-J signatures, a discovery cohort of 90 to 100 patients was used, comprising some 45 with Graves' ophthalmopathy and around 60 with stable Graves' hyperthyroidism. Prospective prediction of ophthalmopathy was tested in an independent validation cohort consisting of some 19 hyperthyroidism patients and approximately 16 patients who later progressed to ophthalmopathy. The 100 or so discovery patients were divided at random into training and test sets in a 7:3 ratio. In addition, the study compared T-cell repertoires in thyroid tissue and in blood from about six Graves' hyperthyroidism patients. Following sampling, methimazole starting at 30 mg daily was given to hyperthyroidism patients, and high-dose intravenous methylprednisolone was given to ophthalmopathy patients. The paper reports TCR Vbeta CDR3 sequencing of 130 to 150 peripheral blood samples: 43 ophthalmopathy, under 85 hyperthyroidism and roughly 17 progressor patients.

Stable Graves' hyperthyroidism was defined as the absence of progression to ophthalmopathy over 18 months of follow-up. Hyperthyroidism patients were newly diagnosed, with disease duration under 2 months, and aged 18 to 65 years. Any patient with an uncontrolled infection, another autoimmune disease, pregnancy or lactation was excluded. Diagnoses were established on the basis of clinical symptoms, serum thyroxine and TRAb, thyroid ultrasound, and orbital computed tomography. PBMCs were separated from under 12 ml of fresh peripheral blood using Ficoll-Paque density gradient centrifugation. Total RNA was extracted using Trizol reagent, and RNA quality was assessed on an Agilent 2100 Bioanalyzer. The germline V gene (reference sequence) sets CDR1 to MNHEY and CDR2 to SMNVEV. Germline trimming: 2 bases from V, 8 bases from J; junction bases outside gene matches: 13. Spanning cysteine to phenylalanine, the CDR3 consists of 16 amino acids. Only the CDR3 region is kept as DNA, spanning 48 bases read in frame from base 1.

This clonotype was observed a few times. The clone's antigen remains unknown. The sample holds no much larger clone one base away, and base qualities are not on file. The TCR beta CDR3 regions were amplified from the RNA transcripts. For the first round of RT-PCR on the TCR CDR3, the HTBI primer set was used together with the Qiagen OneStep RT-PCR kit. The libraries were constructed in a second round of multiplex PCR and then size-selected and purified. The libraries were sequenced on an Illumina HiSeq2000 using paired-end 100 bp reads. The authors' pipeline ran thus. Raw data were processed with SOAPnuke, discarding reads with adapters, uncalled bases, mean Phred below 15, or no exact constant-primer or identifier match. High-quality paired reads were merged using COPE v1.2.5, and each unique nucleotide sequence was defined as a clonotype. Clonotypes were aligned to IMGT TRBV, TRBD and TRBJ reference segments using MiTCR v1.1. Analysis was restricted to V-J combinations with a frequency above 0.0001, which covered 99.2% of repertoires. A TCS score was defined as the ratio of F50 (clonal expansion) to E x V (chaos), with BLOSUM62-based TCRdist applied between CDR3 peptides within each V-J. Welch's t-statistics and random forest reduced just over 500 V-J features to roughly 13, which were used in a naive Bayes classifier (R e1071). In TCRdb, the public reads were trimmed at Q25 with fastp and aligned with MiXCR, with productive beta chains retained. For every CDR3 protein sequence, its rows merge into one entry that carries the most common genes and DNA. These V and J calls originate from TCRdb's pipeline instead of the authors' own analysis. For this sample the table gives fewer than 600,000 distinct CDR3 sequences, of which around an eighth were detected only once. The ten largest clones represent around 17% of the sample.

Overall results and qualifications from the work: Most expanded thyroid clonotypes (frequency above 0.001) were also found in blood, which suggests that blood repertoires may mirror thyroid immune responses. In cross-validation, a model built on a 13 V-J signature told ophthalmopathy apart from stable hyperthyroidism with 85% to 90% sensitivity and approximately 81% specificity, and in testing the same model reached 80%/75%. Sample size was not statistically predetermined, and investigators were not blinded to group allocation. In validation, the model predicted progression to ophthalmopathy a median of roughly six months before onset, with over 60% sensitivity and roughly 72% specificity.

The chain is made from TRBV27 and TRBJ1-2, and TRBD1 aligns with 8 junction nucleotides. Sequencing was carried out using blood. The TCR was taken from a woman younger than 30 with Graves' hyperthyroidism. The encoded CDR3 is CASSLNRGGWALGYTF. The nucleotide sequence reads TGTGCCAGCAGTTTAAACAGGGGGGGCTGGGCGTTGGGCTACACCTTC.